Ten or more counts support the clone carrying this T cell receptor (beta chain). Its specificity is not known. These data come from a study of T cells after yellow fever vaccination. As for the study in general: The fractions with low cell numbers were processed using SMART-Seq v4 Ultra Low Input.

Findings and limits, study-wide: In FACS-sorted repertoires, abundant clonotypes from the bulk population could appear as contaminants. The booster response re-showed most primary clones: roughly 97% CD4, approximately 90% CD8.

UMIs were added to TCR cDNA along with a universal primer site when it was made by 5'RACE template switching. TCRdb fed the 5' RACE reads into MiXCR, producing one record per CDR3 protein. This sample yields 250,000 to 400,000 distinct CDR3 sequences, of which approximately 4% are seen a single time; about 26% belongs to the top ten. The V and J ends lost 5 bases and 5 bases respectively, with 10 bases between them. CDR3 length: 13 residues. Germline CDR1 is SGHTA and CDR2 is FQGNSA. The V call is TRBV7-2, the J call TRBJ2-1; D remains unclear. The specimen comprised PBMCs, sampled 5 days after the yellow fever booster vaccination. The sequence was collected from a man younger than 30 who received the YFV17D yellow fever vaccine. The CDR3, as DNA: TGTGCCAGCAGCCGCGGACCAGACAATGAGCAGTTCTTC. Residues: CASSRGPDNEQFF.